This T cell receptor (beta chain) originates from a study of cytomegalovirus exposure and HLA in healthy donors (dated by TCRdb to about 2017). A note on the overall study: An earlier analysis of 587 of the donors reported 276 Gb of sequence data and around 120 million unique TCR beta sequences obtained from about 179 million T cells. Approximately 300 gigabases of sequencing data and approximately 92 million unique TCR sequences made up an early release that covered fewer than 650 HLA-typed donors. Of the 300 to 450 genotyped donors, 81% fell in the genetic ancestry cluster associated with self-reported Caucasian donors. The study was designed to test whether signatures of past pathogen exposure could be identified by cataloging public T cell receptors. The study profiled the T cell repertoires of 500 to 800 subjects by immunosequencing and related them to cytomegalovirus serostatus. A separate validation cohort of some 130 different subjects was used in addition to the approximately 700-subject first cohort. High-throughput TCR immunosequencing, statistical association of individual TCRs with disease status, and machine learning were combined to predict cytomegalovirus infection status. A later analysis re-examined previously published TCR beta repertoires from roughly 650 donors and added high-resolution HLA genotyping to investigate patterns of TCR occurrence. Rather than using new phenotypic data, the later analysis identified candidate immune exposures from TCR beta sequences and from how often those sequences occurred across donors. An earlier analysis of approximately 640 of the donors applied high-throughput TCR beta sequencing to assess whether each TCR beta V gene segment acted as functional or pseudogenic. Donor age, sex, ethnicity and CMV serostatus were collected together with the repertoire data. A later genetic analysis took genome-wide SNP genotypes for about 60% of the roughly 670 donors and used that subset as a discovery cohort. Every discovery cohort repertoire had been produced on one sequencing platform. HLA typing included class I and class II loci at four-digit resolution. Typing coverage varied by locus: about 620-640 donors for A, B, C, DRB1 and DQB1; 522 for DQA1; some 610 for DPA1; around 450 for DPB1. A handful of DR-DQ haplotypes were handled as single units for association and clustering because linkage in the cohort was strong. Among several hundred genotyped donors of the cohort, an average of around 250,000 unique TCR beta nucleotide sequences was sequenced per donor, of which approximately 18% were non-productive. What the study reported, not specific to this receptor: Some IMGT-functional V segments, including TRBV6-2 and TRBV6-3, could not be distinguished by the 87-base-pair reads and were therefore excluded. It was suggested by the authors that the approach could potentially be generalized to other disease states and immunological phenotypes. Three of the identified cytomegalovirus-associated TCR beta chains were confirmed in vitro to be specific for cytomegalovirus antigens. HLA typing was unavailable for some donors at each locus, so association tests used only the typed subset. Sequencing depth was assumed to be roughly uniform across donors in the presence/absence analyses, though that assumption may not hold. In a later analysis, HLA-associated TCR beta chains showed more clonal expansion and lower generation probabilities than non-associated chains that were equally common. In a later analysis, TCR association rates were found to vary across HLA loci, with the most associated TCRs seen for DRB1 alleles and the fewest for HLA-C alleles. An earlier analysis of around 600 of the donors showed that most TCR beta V segments appeared in productive rearrangements either about 87% or about 30% of the time, which broadly matched IMGT annotations. A further reported finding was that TCR beta sequences accurately predicted the HLA-A and HLA-B alleles for most subjects in the first cohort. Because counts were too low, around 18 rarely observed V segments, including chromosome 9 orphons, were left out of the earlier analysis of roughly 600 of the donors. Most TCR sequences were seen in very few donors, while some public TCRs were found in many individuals. A later genetic analysis reported fewer N-insertions in productive TCRs among donors in an Asian-associated ancestry cluster than the roughly 700-donor mean. Most CMV-associated TCR beta chains appeared to be HLA-restricted in a later analysis, and the HLA associations seemed to be driven largely by CMV exposure. The cohort was sequenced for TCR beta chains only, and without alpha or paired-chain data the features that could be detected were limited. A group of highly shared sequence variants was considered likely to be a technical artifact of the sequencing pipeline. The classifier was reported to diagnose cytomegalovirus status with high specificity and sensitivity in both the original cohort and the validation cohort. A total of around 150 TCR beta chains were listed by the study as associated with cytomegalovirus. Correlated functional status among segregating V segments might be attributable to linkage disequilibrium, but an unknown experimental factor could not be ruled out. A later analysis reported that several top co-occurrence clusters appeared linked to parvovirus B19, influenza, CMV and Epstein-Barr virus. When HLA alleles, especially DR and DQ, strongly co-occurred, TCR associations were difficult to assign to individual alleles. Specific HLA alleles were associated with 15,000 to 20,000 TCR beta sequences at a false discovery rate of 0.05 in a later analysis. For the cohort, immune exposure information was limited to CMV serostatus. In a later genetic analysis, a missense DCLRE1C variant was associated with V-gene and J-gene trimming of TCR beta chains, and the association was replicated in an independent cohort.

Concerning this clone itself: It has no known antigen specificity. No much larger clonotype is one base removed from it; base qualities were not supplied.

The cohort was made up of 666 healthy bone marrow donors. Cohort members were all nominally healthy when sampled, although unrecorded immune exposures were likely present. CMV serostatus was positive for approximately 300 and negative for about half of the roughly 700 cohort members, and was not recorded for this donor. Every donor gave a peripheral blood sample, and the peripheral blood mononuclear cells from that sample were used for TCR beta sequencing. Genomic DNA was extracted from the blood cell samples with the Qiagen DNeasy Blood Extraction Kit. V trim: 3 bases; J trim: 6 bases; unmatched bases: 7. Counted from cysteine to phenylalanine, this CDR3 has 14 amino acids. CDR3 DNA is the only sequence kept; it has 42 bases, read in frame from the first base. CDR1 and CDR2 are read off the germline V gene as SGHRS and YFSETQ. Library generation was performed with the immunoSEQ multiplex PCR assay. A mixture of 60 forward primers for TCR Vbeta segments and 13 reverse primers for TCR Jbeta segments was used in the multiplex PCR. Amplification of the CDR3 region of rearranged TCR beta genes was performed with a multiplex PCR assay on genomic DNA. The amplified TCR beta libraries were sequenced on the Illumina HiSeq System as 87-base-pair reads. The study's processing was this. Across the roughly 640 repertoires, a later analysis counted some 81 million unique TCR beta chains, about 10 million of which were shared by at least two donors. A nearest-neighbor algorithm error-corrected the raw reads and collapsed the reads into unique sequences, merging closely related sequences to remove PCR and sequencing errors. V, D and J gene segments were assigned by aligning CDR3 sequences to IMGT reference sequences. Each retained sequence needed at least a six-nucleotide match to both a V gene segment and a J gene segment. Rearrangements were classified as productive when the CDR3 lacked stop codons and remained in frame with V and J, and all other rearrangements were classified as non-productive. Following IMGT convention, CDR3 was defined as the stretch from the second conserved V-encoded cysteine to the conserved J-encoded phenylalanine. The earlier analysis of about 610 of the donors excluded any sequence lacking an unambiguous match to a single V gene segment. An earlier analysis of fewer than 650 of the donors classified V segments as functional when productive rearrangements were above 56.7% and as segregating when the standard deviation between donors was above 5%. A statistical classification framework was built to diagnose cytomegalovirus status from the catalog of TCR beta chain sequences. In a later analysis, V and J genes were assigned by comparing TCR nucleotide sequences against IMGT/GENE-DB human TR gene sequences. In a later analysis, CDR3 sequences and most-parsimonious VDJ recombination scenarios were assigned using the TCRdist pipeline. A later analysis defined each TCR beta chain by its CDR3 amino acid sequence plus V-gene family, and excluded reads lacking a unique V-gene family. As a way to deal with suspected cross-contamination and a sequencing artifact, a later analysis dropped 450 to 600 nucleotide sequences that were highly shared and had low generation probability. A later analysis calculated a clonal expansion index for each public chain from normalized within-repertoire ranks of inferred template counts. In a later analysis, generation probabilities were computed using a VDJ recombination model fitted to out-of-frame rearrangements, and the results were checked against IGoR. In a later analysis, TCR-TCR, TCR-HLA and TCR-CMV co-occurrence was scored with hypergeometric tests, and a repertoire-size bias correction was applied to TCR pairs. To estimate false discovery rates, a later analysis permuted the HLA or CMV assignments 20 times. In a later analysis, co-occurring TCRs were grouped using DBSCAN, and TCRdist sequence similarity was added for clustering within HLA-allele-positive subsets. For co-occurrence clustering, repertoires with fewer than 30,000 or more than 120,000 public chains were excluded, along with roughly five repertoires with anomalous nucleotide sharing. Held by TCRdb, this immuneACCESS table contains in-frame sequences only and omits some clones. Under half of the omission traces to an unresolved V gene where checked; the cause of the rest is unknown. Clone size and the V and J calls come from that table; the DNA yielded D and trimming. In all, the sample holds fewer than 150,000 clones, and about 66% of those were seen once. Of the sample, 1.5% to 2% is held by the ten largest clones.

Sequenced input: PBMCs. The rearranged segments are TRBV5-1 and TRBJ1-2, and 8 bases in between align with TRBD1. This TCR was recovered from a human donor in good health. The base sequence is TGCGCCAGCAGCTCATTGGACAGGGAGGATGGCTACACCTTC. Its product reads: CASSSLDREDGYTF.